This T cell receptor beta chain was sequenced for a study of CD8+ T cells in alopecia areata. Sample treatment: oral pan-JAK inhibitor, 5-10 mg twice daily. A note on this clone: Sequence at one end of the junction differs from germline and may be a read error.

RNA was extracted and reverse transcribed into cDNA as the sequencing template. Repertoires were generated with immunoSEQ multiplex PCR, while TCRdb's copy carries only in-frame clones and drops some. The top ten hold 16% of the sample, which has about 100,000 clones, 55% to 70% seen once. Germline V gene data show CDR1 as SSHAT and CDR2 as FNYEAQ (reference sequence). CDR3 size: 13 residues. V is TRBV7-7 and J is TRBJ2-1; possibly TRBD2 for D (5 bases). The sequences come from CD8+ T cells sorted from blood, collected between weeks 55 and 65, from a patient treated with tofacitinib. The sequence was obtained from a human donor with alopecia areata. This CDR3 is CASSLSVGVEQFF. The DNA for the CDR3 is TGTGCTAGCAGCTTAAGTGTCGGGGTGGAGCAGTTCTTC.